The next 25 T cell receptor beta chains were all read from a single sample in a study of PD-1 blockade in mismatch repair-deficient tumors. Specified time point: approximately eleven-day in vitro stimulation with candidate neoantigen peptide 7. These receptors have no identified antigens. Here immunoSEQ multiplex PCR was the method, and the copy in TCRdb shows in-frame clones only, minus some. The table lists 7,500 to 10,000 clones, about 87% of them singletons. The specimen was cells cultured in vitro, collected from a patient treated with pembrolizumab. Source of these receptors: an adult with mismatch repair-deficient cancer.

This rearrangement joins TRBV5-1 to TRBJ2-3, with 8 bases matching TRBD2. This CDR3 is 14 amino acids long. The germline V gene has CDR1 SGHRS and CDR2 YFSETQ. V dropped 5 bases and J dropped 0; count of bases not matched to a gene: 2. Written as DNA, the CDR3 is TGCGCCAGCAGTTCTAGCGGGAGCACAGATACGCAGTATTTT. This sequence encodes CASSSSGSTDTQYF.

With respect to this clone: At one of its ends the junction is not consistent with the germline gene, which may arise from a read error. J is TRBJ2-2 and V is TRBV5-1, with D hard to call. CDR3 length: 13 residues. Germline CDR1 and CDR2: SGHRS and YFSETQ. The CDR3 reads CASRIQSTWELFF. CDR3 coding DNA: TGCGCCAGCAGGATACAGAGCACCTGGGAGCTGTTTTTT.

The chain joins TRBV6-4 to TRBJ1-3, with 9 positions matching TRBD1. Germline V CDR1 and CDR2: MRHNA, SNTAGT. This CDR3 has 16 residues. V dropped 8 bases and J dropped 7; count of bases not matched to a gene: 15. The CDR3 region is CASHNYDRGCLNTIYF. In DNA, the CDR3 is TGTGCCAGCCACAATTACGACAGGGGGTGTTTGAACACCATATATTTT.

J is TRBJ2-1 and V is TRBV27; D unclear. The CDR3 contains 13 residues. Per the germline V gene, CDR1 is MNHEY and CDR2 is SMNVEV (reference sequence). Trimming shortened V by 2 bases and J by 8 bases, and 10 bases separated the two germline ends. The CDR3 sequence: CASSLRLRHEQFF. Here the CDR3 DNA reads TGTGCCAGCAGTTTACGACTCCGCCATGAGCAGTTCTTC.

This rearrangement joins TRBV27 to TRBJ2-7; D could derive from TRBD1 or TRBD2 (5 bases each). The CDR3 is 16 residues long. V was shortened by 3 bases and J by 3 bases, with 18 bases between the two germline ends. Germline V gene lookup returns CDR1 MNHEY and CDR2 SMNVEV (reference sequence). The DNA for the CDR3 is TGTGCCAGCAGTTTGGACAACGGGACGGCCTGCTACGAGCAGTACTTC. Its translation is CASSLDNGTACYEQYF.

This clone was detected once. J is TRBJ1-1 and V is TRBV29-1; 7 nucleotides align to TRBD1. V lost 8 bases to trimming and J lost 3 bases; unmatched junction nucleotides: 9. Germline assignment: CDR1 SQVTM and CDR2 ANQGSEA. The length of the CDR3 is 13 residues. DNA of the CDR3: TGCAGCATAATGAAGGACAGGTACACTGAAGCTTTCTTT. Its protein is CSIMKDRYTEAFF.

J is TRBJ2-1 and V is TRBV5-1; unclear D gene. This CDR3 comprises 14 residues. V lost 3 bases, J lost 2 bases, and 9 bases lay in between. The V gene's germline CDR1 is SGHRS and CDR2 YFSETQ. CDR3 nucleotide sequence: TGCGCCAGCAGCTCCACAGCGACCTACAATGAGCAGTTCTTC. Translating it yields CASSSTATYNEQFF.

The CDR3 coding sequence is TGCGCCAGCTTTTTGGGAAAAGCCATAAGGGCTAATGAAAAACTGTTTTTT. Its protein is CASFLGKAIRANEKLFF. The chain joins TRBV10-2 to TRBJ1-4; D unclear. The V and J ends lost 8 bases and 3 bases respectively, with 22 bases between them. The length of the CDR3 is 17 residues. Germline CDR1 WSHSY, CDR2 SAAADI.

J is TRBJ1-2 and V is TRBV11-3; no clear D gene. Germline V gene lookup returns CDR1 SGHNT and CDR2 YENEEA. The CDR3 totals 13 residues. The V end was cut by 2 bases, the J end by 7 bases, with 11 bases between. The CDR3 protein is CASSLREGFGYTF. Written as DNA, the CDR3 is TGTGCCAGCAGCTTAAGGGAAGGGTTTGGCTACACCTTC.

V is TRBV9 and J is TRBJ1-3; tentatively, D is TRBD1 (6 bases). The germline V gene has CDR1 SGDLS and CDR2 YYNGEE. The CDR3 has 15 amino acids. Trimming cost V 4 bases and J 0 bases, with 11 bases left between them. Here the CDR3 reads CASSHTGISGNTIYF. DNA of the CDR3: TGTGCCAGCAGCCATACAGGGATCTCTGGAAACACCATATATTTT. The entire variable domain, with the rest obtained from reference TRBV9 and TRBJ1-3, is as follows: DSGVTQTPKHLITATGQRVTLRCSPRSGDLSVYWYQQSLDQGLQFLIQYYNGEERAKGNILERFSAQQFPDLHSELNLSSLELGDSALYFCASSHTGISGNTIYFGEGSWLTVV.

The chain joins TRBV28 to TRBJ2-7; the match to TRBD2 covers 8 bases. This CDR3 comprises 14 residues. With V trimmed by 2 bases and J by 3 bases, 3 bases remained unmatched. From germline, CDR1 is MDHEN and CDR2 SYDVKM. The CDR3 sequence: CASSLAGGIYEQYF. Here the CDR3 DNA reads TGTGCCAGCAGTTTAGCGGGGGGCATCTACGAGCAGTACTTC.

This clone was counted once. This chain uses TRBV9 with TRBJ2-1; 7 nucleotides align to TRBD2. V dropped 1 base and J dropped 7; count of bases not matched to a gene: 11. Germline V gives CDR1 SGDLS, CDR2 YYNGEE. This CDR3 spans 16 amino acids. The CDR3 nucleotides are TGTGCCAGCAGCGTACCCATGCGGGAGCTAGGAAATGAGCAGTTCTTC. Translation: CASSVPMRELGNEQFF. The variable domain in full, with the rest retrieved from reference TRBV9 and TRBJ2-1, is DSGVTQTPKHLITATGQRVTLRCSPRSGDLSVYWYQQSLDQGLQFLIQYYNGEERAKGNILERFSAQQFPDLHSELNLSSLELGDSALYFCASSVPMRELGNEQFFGPGTRLTVL.

This clone has a single count. The chain joins TRBV5-6 to TRBJ2-7; 8 bases agree with TRBD1. From germline, CDR1 is SGHDT and CDR2 YYEEEE. The CDR3 extends over 14 amino acids. The V gene end was trimmed by 0 bases and the J gene end by 5 bases; junction bases not matched to a gene: 4. In nucleotides, the CDR3 is TGTGCCAGCAGCTTGGGGACAGGGTGGGACGAGCAGTACTTC. It yields the protein CASSLGTGWDEQYF.

The chain is built from TRBV2 and TRBJ2-2; unclear D gene. Between the trimmed V and J ends, which lost 4 bases and 6 bases, there was a span of 3 bases. Germline V gene sequence: CDR1 SNHLY, CDR2 FYNNEI. This CDR3 spans 11 amino acids. CDR3 nucleotide sequence: TGTGCCAGCAGTGGGTCCGGGGAGCTGTTTTTT. It encodes CASSGSGELFF.

The chain is built from TRBV9 and TRBJ2-1; 9 bases fit TRBD2. The CDR3 spans 19 residues. V shed 0 bases, J shed 6 bases, and the junction held 16 bases outside the gene matches. CDR1 is SGDLS, CDR2 YYNGEE, per germline. The CDR3, as DNA: TGTGCCAGCAGCGTAGCTGGGATAGCGGGAGCCCTCTCAATCAATGAGCAGTTCTTC. Its translation is CASSVAGIAGALSINEQFF.

The chain couples TRBV6-5 to TRBJ1-1, with a tentative D call TRBD1 (5 bases). Trimming removed 4 bases from V and 6 bases from J, with 15 bases in between. Germline loops: CDR1 MNHEY, CDR2 SVGAGI. CDR3 size: 14 residues. Here the CDR3 reads CASSSLGGRAEAFF. In DNA form, the CDR3 reads TGTGCCAGCAGTTCGCTTGGGGGGAGGGCTGAAGCTTTCTTT.

This clone was observed once. The rearrangement uses TRBV18 and TRBJ2-5; 9 bases are a match to TRBD1. CDR3 length: 15 residues. Trimming cost V 3 bases and J 4 bases; bases outside gene matches: 6. CDR1 is KGHSH and CDR2 is LQKENI in the germline V gene. Here the CDR3 reads CASSPNPGQGETQYF. The CDR3 region has the DNA TGTGCCAGCTCACCGAATCCGGGACAGGGAGAGACCCAGTACTTC.

The rearrangement joins TRBV7-2 to TRBJ2-6; D remains ambiguous. V lost 2 bases, J lost 0 bases, and 11 bases lay in between. The CDR3 contains 17 residues. Germline V CDR1 and CDR2: SGHTA, FQGNSA. In DNA, the CDR3 is TGTGCCAGCAGCTTAAGAGCCGGAACCTCTGGGGCCAACGTCCTGACTTTC. Protein: CASSLRAGTSGANVLTF.

The J gene is TRBJ1-2, the V gene TRBV28, with D unclear. V was clipped by 6 bases and J by 0 bases, with 8 bases between them. The CDR3 spans 13 residues. Germline assignment: CDR1 MDHEN and CDR2 SYDVKM. The CDR3 sequence: CASRAGPNYGYTF. The CDR3 nucleotides read TGTGCCAGCAGGGCCGGCCCTAACTATGGCTACACCTTC.

The V and J genes are TRBV27 and TRBJ1-2, with TRBD1 matching over 8 bases. This CDR3 spans 15 amino acids. The germline V gene encodes CDR1 MNHEY and CDR2 SMNVEV (reference sequence). Losses at the gene ends were 5 bases for V and 2 bases for J; bases not matched to a gene: 7. The CDR3 loop is CASSLGQGLNYGYTF. The CDR3 region has the DNA TGTGCCAGCAGTCTTGGACAGGGTTTAAACTATGGCTACACCTTC.

The gene calls are TRBV7-3 and TRBJ2-1; possible D gene TRBD2, 5 bases. There are 15 residues in the CDR3. Trimming took off 0 bases at V and 0 bases at J, with 6 bases between the two ends. Germline-derived CDR1 and CDR2 are SGHTA and FQGTGA. CDR3 bases: TGTGCCAGCAGCTTAACTACTAGCTCCTACAATGAGCAGTTCTTC. Translated, it gives CASSLTTSSYNEQFF. Based on the CDR3 plus reference TRBV7-3 and TRBJ2-1, the full variable domain is GAGVSQTPSNKVTEKGKYVELRCDPISGHTALYWYRQSLGQGPEFLIYFQGTGAADDSGLPNDRFFAVRPEGSVSTLKIQRTERGDSAVYLCASSLTTSSYNEQFFGPGTRLTVL.

This chain connects TRBV28 to TRBJ2-1; D unclear. Trimming took 3 bases from V and 2 from J, leaving 8 bases between them. From germline, CDR1 is MDHEN and CDR2 SYDVKM. The CDR3 consists of 14 residues. The CDR3 nucleotides are TGTGCCAGCAGTTTGGCGGAACCCTACAATGAGCAGTTCTTC. As protein: CASSLAEPYNEQFF.

The chain couples TRBV28 to TRBJ2-7; D uncertain. CDR1 is MDHEN, CDR2 SYDVKM, per germline. This CDR3 region has 12 residues. With 3 bases removed from V and 6 bases from J, the gap between germline ends came to 9 bases. The CDR3 sequence is CASSFGGSEQYF. Written as DNA, the CDR3 is TGTGCCAGCAGTTTTGGTGGATCCGAGCAGTACTTC. The variable domain in full, completed from reference TRBV28 and TRBJ2-7, reads DVKVTQSSRYLVKRTGEKVFLECVQDMDHENMFWYRQDPGLGLRLIYFSYDVKMKEKGDIPEGYSVSREKKERFSLILESASTNQTSMYLCASSFGGSEQYFGPGTRLTVT.

The chain combines TRBV27 with TRBJ2-1, with D possibly being TRBD1 (5 bases). With 10 bases removed from V and 6 bases from J, the gap between germline ends came to 19 bases. The CDR3 runs 14 residues. The germline gives CDR1 MNHEY, CDR2 SMNVEV (reference sequence). The DNA for the CDR3 is TGTGCCACCTCTCGGCAGGGAAGACTCAATGAGCAGTTCTTC. Its translation: CATSRQGRLNEQFF.

The genes are TRBV18 and TRBJ2-3; 13 bases are a match to TRBD2. Germline loops: CDR1 KGHSH, CDR2 LQKENI. V was clipped by 6 bases and J by 4 bases; unmatched bases: 4. This CDR3 spans 15 amino acids. CDR3 DNA: TGTGCCAGCTCGCGGACTAGCGGGAGCCCAGATACGCAGTATTTT. Protein: CASSRTSGSPDTQYF.